Listed below are T cell receptor beta chains from one sample, sequenced in a study of post-analysis software for immune sequencing data. MiXCR was run by TCRdb on the PCR reads, yielding one entry per CDR3 protein. This table has approximately 660,000 distinct CDR3 sequences, 55% to 60% appearing once. The source material was blood. Receptors were obtained from a girl aged 2 to 9 with multiple sclerosis. CDR3s include the opening cysteine and the closing phenylalanine or tryptophan. The order of the fields is J gene, V gene, clone size, D gene, CDR3 DNA, CDR3 protein. D genes are given only for firm matches. Size values are once, few and many counts, or a class for expanded clones, and some rows have none.

TRBJ2-3,TRBV7-9,few,TRBD2,TGTGCCAGCAGCGCGACTAGCGGGAGGTCCACAGATACGCAGTATTTT,CASSATSGRSTDTQYF
TRBJ2-7,TRBV20-1,NA,NA,TGCAGTGCTAGAGATGTAAGTACTCTCGACAGCTACGGATACGAGCAGTACTTC,CSARDVSTLDSYGYEQYF
TRBJ2-3,TRBV20-1,NA,TRBD2,TGCAGTGCTCCCGGAATAGCGGGGGTTACAGATACGCAGTATTTT,CSAPGIAGVTDTQYF
TRBJ2-3,TRBV20-1,once,TRBD2,TGCAGTGTTACTCTACTAGCGGGGGTCACAGATACGCAGTATTTT,CSVTLLAGVTDTQYF
TRBJ2-3,TRBV7-2,NA,TRBD2,TGTGCCAGCAGCTTTAGACTAGCGGGCCTCACAGATACGCAGTATTTT,CASSFRLAGLTDTQYF
TRBJ1-1,TRBV29-1,NA,NA,TGCAGCGTTCGGGACTTGGTGCACACTGAAGCTTTCTTT,CSVRDLVHTEAFF
TRBJ2-2,TRBV27,NA,TRBD2,TGTGCCAGCACTCATAGGGGGACTAGCGGGGCTTGGAACACCGGGGAGCTGTTTTTT,CASTHRGTSGAWNTGELFF
TRBJ2-3,TRBV24-1,NA,NA,TGTGCCACAGCCCGTGGCGGGGGCACAGATACGCAGTATTTT,CATARGGGTDTQYF
TRBJ2-1,TRBV29-1,NA,NA,TGCAGCGTCGGGACACCACTATACAATGAGCAGTTCTTC,CSVGTPLYNEQFF
TRBJ2-1,TRBV11-2,NA,NA,TGTGCCAGCAGCTTAAGGGGGACCGAATACAATGAGCAGTTCTTC,CASSLRGTEYNEQFF
TRBJ2-7,TRBV10-3,NA,NA,TGTGCCATCAGTCGACAGGCCGACTCCTACGAGCAGTACTTC,CAISRQADSYEQYF
TRBJ1-2,TRBV3-1,NA,TRBD1,TGTGCCAGCAGCCTCGAAACGGTAGGGGGCTTTGGCTACACCTTC,CASSLETVGGFGYTF
TRBJ2-5,TRBV18,NA,NA,TGTGCCAGCTCACCAAGGGAGGAGACCCAGTACTTC,CASSPREETQYF
TRBJ1-5,TRBV4-2,NA,TRBD1,TGTGCCAGCAGCCAAGATCCGGGACAGGGGGCGCCCCAGCATTTT,CASSQDPGQGAPQHF
TRBJ2-7,TRBV7-3,NA,TRBD2,TGTGCCAGCAGCCCCACGGGGGAGGGAACCCACGAGCAGTACTTC,CASSPTGEGTHEQYF
TRBJ2-1,TRBV7-9,NA,TRBD1,TGTGCCAGCAGCTTAGGGGCACAGGGGTACAATGAGCAGTTCTTC,CASSLGAQGYNEQFF
TRBJ1-1,TRBV12-3/TRBV12-4,NA,NA,TGTGCCAGCAGTATACAGCTGAACACTGAAGCTTTCTTT,CASSIQLNTEAFF
TRBJ2-5,TRBV9,NA,NA,TGTGCCAGCAGCGAGCCCCTCCAAGAGACCCAGTACTTC,CASSEPLQETQYF
TRBJ2-3,TRBV15,NA,TRBD2,TGTGCCACCAGCAGAGATCCGGCGGGGGGCTTAGGGGATACGCAGTATTTT,CATSRDPAGGLGDTQYF
TRBJ2-1,TRBV7-3,once,NA,TGTGCCAGCAGCTCCGTCCACGGCTACGATGAGCAGTTCTTC,CASSSVHGYDEQFF
TRBJ2-3,TRBV12-3/TRBV12-4,few,TRBD2,TGTGCCAGCACCAATAGCGGGGCCGGGGATACGCAGTATTTT,CASTNSGAGDTQYF
TRBJ1-2,TRBV20-1,NA,NA,TGCAGTGCTAGGGCTCTCGGGGGCAGCGGCTACACCTTC,CSARALGGSGYTF
TRBJ2-5,TRBV10-3,NA,NA,TGTGCCATCAGTGACCCTGGTGGGGGCCAAGAGACCCAGTACTTC,CAISDPGGGQETQYF
TRBJ1-2,TRBV10-3,NA,NA,TGTGCCATCGGGGACGGCTCTAACTATGGCTACACCTTC,CAIGDGSNYGYTF
TRBJ2-3,TRBV5-1,NA,TRBD1,TGCGCCAGCAGCTTGCCCCCGGGACAGCCTAGCACAGATACGCAGTATTTT,CASSLPPGQPSTDTQYF
TRBJ1-1,TRBV29-1,NA,TRBD1,TGCAGCGTTGAAGATCCGGACAGGGGGAACACTGAAGCTTTCTTT,CSVEDPDRGNTEAFF
TRBJ2-3,TRBV7-2,NA,NA,TGTGCCAGCAGCCCCTGGAGGGGGGAGAAAACAGATACGCAGTATTTT,CASSPWRGEKTDTQYF
TRBJ1-4,TRBV14,NA,TRBD1,TGTGCCAGCAGCCAATTCGACAGGGCAAAACTGTTTTTT,CASSQFDRAKLFF
TRBJ1-6,TRBV10-3,NA,NA,TGTGCCATCAGTGAGTCGGGGGGAAGGAAGAATTCACCCCTCCACTTT,CAISESGGRKNSPLHF
TRBJ2-3,TRBV18,NA,TRBD1,TGTGCCAGCTCACCAAAGACAGGGGGTGATGGATATACGCAGTATTTT,CASSPKTGGDGYTQYF
TRBJ2-3,TRBV29-1,NA,NA,TGCAGCGTTCCTTTCCGGGCCTGTGAGAGCACAGATACGCAGTATTTT,CSVPFRACESTDTQYF
TRBJ2-3,TRBV20-1,NA,NA,TGCAGTGCTAGAAGTGCCGGAGTCGCAGATACGCAGTATTTT,CSARSAGVADTQYF
TRBJ2-7,TRBV29-1,few,NA,TGCAGCGTTGTGACAGTCTCCTACGAGCAGTACTTC,CSVVTVSYEQYF
TRBJ2-7,TRBV9,few,NA,TGTGCCAGCAGCGTAGATCCAGGGGCTGGGGTACGAGGCGAGCAGTACTTC,CASSVDPGAGVRGEQYF
TRBJ2-1,TRBV29-1,NA,NA,TGCAGCGTTGACCCCGGCGTCAACAATGAGCAGTTCTTC,CSVDPGVNNEQFF
TRBJ2-7,TRBV4-2,few,TRBD2,TGTGCCAGCAGCCATTTCTGGGCTCCCGGACTAGAGTCCTACGAGCAGTACTTC,CASSHFWAPGLESYEQYF
TRBJ1-4,TRBV6-5,NA,NA,TGTGCCAGCAGTTACCAGGGCAATAAGGAGGAAAAACTGTTTTTT,CASSYQGNKEEKLFF
TRBJ2-7,TRBV12-3/TRBV12-4,NA,NA,TGTGCCAGCAGTTTTTCCCCCCGTTACGAGCAGTACTTC,CASSFSPRYEQYF
TRBJ1-2,TRBV4-2,NA,NA,TGTGCCAGCAGCCAAGTTGCAGGGGACTATGGCTACACCTTC,CASSQVAGDYGYTF
TRBJ1-2,TRBV4-1,few,TRBD1,TGCGCCAGCAGCCAAGATAACTCAGGGGGGGTCTATGGCTACACCTTC,CASSQDNSGGVYGYTF
TRBJ2-7,TRBV5-5,few,NA,TGTGCCAGCAGCTTGGCAGGGGTCACCGTCTACGAGCAGTACTTC,CASSLAGVTVYEQYF
TRBJ2-7,TRBV6-5,NA,TRBD1,TGTGCCAGCAGCATGGACAGGGATTTCTACGAGCAGTACTTC,CASSMDRDFYEQYF
TRBJ2-1,TRBV4-1,NA,TRBD2,TGCGCCAGCAGCCAAGACCCCTTGAGAGCGGGGGGCCTCTCCTACAATGAGCAGTTCTTC,CASSQDPLRAGGLSYNEQFF
TRBJ2-1,TRBV20-1,NA,NA,TGCAGTGCTAGACAGCGGGTCTACAATGAGCAGTTCTTC,CSARQRVYNEQFF
TRBJ2-3,TRBV5-1,NA,NA,TGCGCCAGCAGCTCCCCGACGGGAAACACAGATACGCAGTATTTT,CASSSPTGNTDTQYF
TRBJ1-2,TRBV29-1,NA,NA,TGCAGCGTTGTACCCGGCCTGGTGTATGGCTACACCTTC,CSVVPGLVYGYTF
TRBJ2-5,TRBV20-1,NA,TRBD2,TGCAGTGCTATAGCGGGAGGTGGCGAGACCCAGTACTTC,CSAIAGGGETQYF
TRBJ1-4,TRBV5-4,NA,TRBD1,TGTGCCAGCAGCTTGGGGACAGGGATACAAGAAAAACTGTTTTTT,CASSLGTGIQEKLFF
TRBJ2-3,TRBV7-2,NA,NA,TGTGCCAGCAGCGCACAGGGGAGGCCAGATACGCAGTATTTT,CASSAQGRPDTQYF